Below are 25 T cell receptor beta chains sequenced from a single sample in a study of beta chain features in type 1 diabetes. Expressed TCRB transcripts got sequenced, as all isolated RNA was reverse transcribed. This table comes from immunoSEQ multiplex PCR, and its TCRdb copy is limited to in-frame clones, with some not included. The data show under 450,000 clones, around 14% seen once. Sequencing was carried out using naive CD4+ T cells from blood. Every receptor here comes from a man aged 30 to 39 in good health.

The DNA for the CDR3 is TGTGCCACCGTGCGGGACAGGGACATCTACGAGCAGTACGTC. Its translation: CATVRDRDIYEQYV. The rearrangement joins TRBV10-3 to TRBJ2-7, with 9 positions matching TRBD1. Germline assignment: CDR1 ENHRY and CDR2 SYGVKD. The CDR3 extends over 14 amino acids. With 10 bases clipped from V and 3 bases from J, the junction kept 10 bases outside the gene matches.

This chain joins TRBV5-1 and TRBJ2-3; D call uncertain. With 3 bases removed from V and 8 bases from J, the gap between germline ends came to 10 bases. CDR1 and CDR2 from the germline V gene are SGHRS and YFSETQ. The CDR3 is made up of 12 amino acids. The CDR3 spells CASSSQGPTQYF. CDR3 in DNA: TGCGCCAGCAGCTCCCAAGGGCCTACGCAGTATTTT.

This clone was observed a handful of times. The chain carries TRBV11-1 and TRBJ2-1, with 10 nucleotides matching TRBD2. V lost 3 bases, J lost 4 bases, and 3 bases stayed unmatched. The CDR3 length is 15 residues. From germline, CDR1 is SGHAT and CDR2 FQDESV (reference sequence). The CDR3 DNA reads TGTGCCAGCAGCTTCGGGACTAGCGTATACAATGAGCAGTTCTTC. Its protein product is CASSFGTSVYNEQFF.

This clone turned up a few times. This chain connects TRBV5-1 to TRBJ2-1; the D gene is possibly TRBD2 (6 bases). Trimming took off 1 base at V and 6 bases at J, with 11 bases between the two ends. The germline V gene has CDR1 SGHRS and CDR2 YFSETQ. The CDR3 is 14 amino acids. The CDR3 region is CASSLSGVGNEQFF. The CDR3 nucleotides are TGCGCCAGCAGCTTGTCGGGGGTCGGCAATGAGCAGTTCTTC.

In this sample, this clone turned up a few times. V and J are TRBV23-1 and TRBJ2-7; 8 bases agree with TRBD1. TRBV23-1 qualifies as an ORF whose function is uncertain. V dropped 3 bases and J dropped 0; count of bases not matched to a gene: 10. CDR3 length: 17 residues. DNA of the CDR3: TGCGCCAGCAGTCATCCGGAGGACAGGGCCTTCTCCTACGAGCAGTACTTC. Amino acid sequence: CASSHPEDRAFSYEQYF.

The chain combines TRBV2 with TRBJ2-6; D call uncertain. This CDR3 comprises 13 residues. V was cut by 7 bases and J by 1 base, with 5 bases left in between. Germline-derived CDR1 and CDR2 are SNHLY and FYNNEI. The CDR3 region is CASTWSGANVLTF. DNA of the CDR3: TGTGCCAGCACCTGGTCTGGGGCCAACGTCCTGACTTTC.

The V gene is TRBV4-3, the J gene TRBJ2-1, with TRBD2 matching over 10 bases. The CDR3 is made up of 16 amino acids. Germline loops: CDR1 LGHNA, CDR2 YSLEER. J lost 12 bases, V lost 0 bases, and 11 bases had no gene match. CDR3 in amino acids: CASSQDRLAGPRGQFF. The CDR3 DNA follows: TGCGCCAGCAGCCAAGATCGACTAGCGGGCCCCAGGGGGCAGTTCTTC.

V is TRBV2 and J is TRBJ2-7; a possible D gene is TRBD2 (5 bases). The CDR3 loop spans 13 amino acids. Trimming shortened V by 6 bases and J by 7 bases, and 16 bases separated the two germline ends. Germline V lookup: CDR1 SNHLY, CDR2 FYNNEI. CDR3 sequence: CASSATSSGEQYV. The CDR3 bases are TGTGCCAGCAGCGCTACTAGTAGTGGTGAGCAGTACGTC.

The chain recombines TRBV6-6 with TRBJ2-5; unclear D gene. CDR1 and CDR2 (germline): MNHNY, SVGAGI (reference sequence). The ends were cut back, 0 bases at V and 5 bases at J, with 7 bases in the middle. This CDR3 has 13 residues. CDR3 bases: TGTGCCAGCAGTTACTCAGCCATGGAGACCCAGTACTTC. This translates into CASSYSAMETQYF.

This clone has more than one count but fewer than ten. The chain recombines TRBV19 with TRBJ2-1; D gene uncertain. V lost 3 bases to trimming and J lost 10 bases, with 16 bases between them. The CDR3 totals 14 residues. Germline CDR1 is LNHDA and CDR2 is SQIVND (reference sequence). The CDR3 loop is CASSITVVGWEQFF. In DNA, the CDR3 is TGTGCCAGTAGTATTACGGTAGTTGGTTGGGAGCAGTTCTTC.

The CDR3 DNA reads TGTGCCAGCTCCAGGGCTAATGAAAAACTGTTTTTT. Translation gives CASSRANEKLFF. The J gene is TRBJ1-4, the V gene TRBV9, with a tentative D call TRBD1 (5 bases). Germline values: CDR1 SGDLS, CDR2 YYNGEE. Trimming took 7 bases from V and 3 from J, leaving 7 bases between them. The CDR3 contains 12 residues. Full variable domain (remainder filled in from reference TRBV9 and TRBJ1-4): DSGVTQTPKHLITATGQRVTLRCSPRSGDLSVYWYQQSLDQGLQFLIQYYNGEERAKGNILERFSAQQFPDLHSELNLSSLELGDSALYFCASSRANEKLFFGSGTQLSVL.

DNA of the CDR3: TGTGCCAGCAGTTATTTAGGGGGCTGGTACGAGCAGTACTTC. As protein: CASSYLGGWYEQYF. This chain links TRBV6-6 with TRBJ2-7; TRBD1 matches at 7 bases. CDR3 length equals 14 residues. With V trimmed by 3 bases and J by 4 bases, 6 bases remained unmatched. Germline V gene sequence: CDR1 MNHNY, CDR2 SVGAGI (reference sequence).

This chain joins TRBV15 and TRBJ2-7; 10 nucleotides agree with TRBD1. The CDR3 runs to 14 residues. V trimming: 7 bases; J trimming: 3 bases; junction bases outside the gene matches: 6. In germline, CDR1 is LNHNV, CDR2 YYDKDF (reference sequence). The CDR3 DNA follows: TGTGCCACCACCGAGGACAGGGGGGTCTACGAGCAGTACTTC. It yields the protein CATTEDRGVYEQYF.

This clone was counted only a few times. One junction end disagrees with the germline gene, perhaps due to a read error. The rearrangement links TRBV2 to TRBJ2-1; D is undetermined. Germline V gene sequence: CDR1 SNHLY, CDR2 FYNNEI. The CDR3 runs 15 residues. The DNA for the CDR3 is TGTGCCAGCAGTACCAATACAGCCCACTACAGTGAGCAGTTCTTC. It is translated as CASSTNTAHYSEQFF.

This clone was detected a few times. V gene TRBV5-1 combines with J gene TRBJ1-6; D is unresolved. Per the germline V gene, CDR1 is SGHRS and CDR2 is YFSETQ. Between the trimmed V and J ends, which lost 4 bases and 13 bases, there was a span of 12 bases. The CDR3 is 12 amino acids. In nucleotides, the CDR3 is TGCGCCAGCAGCCCCGCCAAACATCCCCTCCACTTT. This encodes CASSPAKHPLHF.

The chain links TRBV5-6 to TRBJ1-1; maybe TRBD1 (5 bases). Trimming took 7 bases from V and 0 from J, leaving 13 bases between them. The germline V gene encodes CDR1 SGHDT and CDR2 YYEEEE. The CDR3 runs 14 residues. CDR3 bases: TGTGCCAGCCGCCGCGGGGGATTGAACACTGAAGCTTTCTTT. This translates into CASRRGGLNTEAFF.

This clone was counted between two and nine times. V usage is TRBV13 and J usage is TRBJ2-3; D gene unclear. This CDR3 comprises 12 residues. Trimming removed 1 base from V and 2 bases from J, with 1 base in between. CDR1 and CDR2 from the germline V gene are PRHDT and FYEKMQ (reference sequence). CDR3 DNA sequence: TGTGCCAGCAGCTTAGACACAGATACGCAGTATTTT. Its translation: CASSLDTDTQYF.

CDR3 sequence: CASSILRQIRNTEAFF. CDR3 coding DNA: TGTGCCAGTAGTATATTGAGACAAATTCGGAACACTGAAGCTTTCTTT. The chain joins TRBV19 to TRBJ1-1; D gene unclear. Trimming shortened V by 2 bases and J by 1 base, and 14 bases separated the two germline ends. CDR1 and CDR2 from the germline V gene are LNHDA and SQIVND (reference sequence). The CDR3 runs to 16 residues.

In its sample, this clone was seen once. The chain joins TRBV29-1 to TRBJ2-2; TRBD2 aligns across 8 bases. Germline V CDR1 and CDR2: SQVTM, ANQGSEA. The CDR3 totals 15 residues. V dropped 7 bases and J dropped 0; count of bases not matched to a gene: 7. In DNA, the CDR3 is TGCAGCGCAAAAGGCGGGGGGACGAACACCGGGGAGCTGTTTTTT. It specifies CSAKGGGTNTGELFF.

The chain recombines TRBV4-1 with TRBJ1-1, with 8 bases fitting TRBD1. Trimming cost V 3 bases and J 0 bases; bases outside gene matches: 6. Germline values: CDR1 MGHRA, CDR2 YSYEKL. The CDR3 is 16 amino acids. DNA for the CDR3: TGCGCCAGCAGCCATAGGACAGGGACGGTGAACACTGAAGCTTTCTTT. Translated, it gives CASSHRTGTVNTEAFF.

This clone was observed a few times. The rearrangement joins TRBV30 to TRBJ1-1; D remains ambiguous. The ends were cut back, 1 base at V and 0 bases at J, with 9 bases in the middle. The CDR3 has 14 amino acids. CDR1 GTSNPN and CDR2 SVGIG come from the germline V gene (reference sequence). The CDR3 reads CAWSGVELNTEAFF. DNA for the CDR3: TGTGCCTGGAGTGGGGTGGAATTGAACACTGAAGCTTTCTTT. The complete variable domain, with remaining parts taken from reference TRBV30 and TRBJ1-1, reads SQTIHQWPATLVQPVGSPLSLECTVEGTSNPNLYWYRQAAGRGLQLLFYSVGIGQISSEVPQNLSASRPQDRQFILSSKKLLLSDSGFYLCAWSGVELNTEAFFGQGTRLTVV.

The rearrangement uses TRBV5-1 and TRBJ2-1; 7 bases agree with TRBD2. This CDR3 is built from 15 residues. Per the germline V gene, CDR1 is SGHRS and CDR2 is YFSETQ. V shed 4 bases, J shed 3 bases, and the junction held 7 bases outside the gene matches. CDR3 DNA: TGCGCCAGCAGCCTCAGCCTAGCGGACTACAATGAGCAGTTCTTC. Its protein product is CASSLSLADYNEQFF.

The V gene is TRBV7-2, the J gene TRBJ2-4; tentative D call: TRBD1 (5 bases). The V end lost 5 bases, the J end lost 8 bases, and 13 bases lay between the germline ends. Germline CDR1 SGHTA, CDR2 FQGNSA. The CDR3 loop spans 13 amino acids. The CDR3 protein is CASSKEARDIQYF. CDR3 nucleotides: TGTGCCAGCAGCAAAGAGGCCAGGGACATTCAGTACTTC.

This sequence joins TRBV30 and TRBJ2-1, with 10 bases identical to TRBD2. The CDR3 is made up of 16 amino acids. After removal of 3 bases from V and 3 bases from J, the junction contained 8 bases not matched to a gene. Germline assignment: CDR1 GTSNPN and CDR2 SVGIG (reference sequence). The CDR3 here is CAWSDTSGIGYNEQFF. The DNA of the CDR3 is TGTGCCTGGAGCGATACTAGCGGGATTGGCTACAATGAGCAGTTCTTC.

The V call is TRBV9, the J call TRBJ1-1; no reliable D call. V dropped 5 bases and J dropped 5 bases, with 13 bases sitting between them. Germline V gives CDR1 SGDLS, CDR2 YYNGEE. This CDR3 is 13 amino acids long. CDR3 DNA sequence: TGTGCCAGCAGTCCAGACGGGAAGACTGAAGCTTTCTTT. It specifies CASSPDGKTEAFF. Drawing the rest from reference TRBV9 and TRBJ1-1, the complete variable domain is DSGVTQTPKHLITATGQRVTLRCSPRSGDLSVYWYQQSLDQGLQFLIQYYNGEERAKGNILERFSAQQFPDLHSELNLSSLELGDSALYFCASSPDGKTEAFFGQGTRLTVV.